This TCR beta chain was identified in a study of blood T cell repertoires in COVID-19. Participants were aged about 18 to 100 years from more than 20 US areas. Cohorts were assigned according to the clinical history that participants reported. The recovered donors of Cohort 3 showed two negative PCRs, clearance, or symptom resolution. This table comes from immunoSEQ multiplex PCR, and its TCRdb copy is limited to in-frame clones, with some not included. The sample shows approximately 380,000 clones, 88% of them seen only once. This clone has more than one count but fewer than ten. The CDR3 is 15 residues long. Germline V gene sequence: CDR1 SGHRS, CDR2 YFSETQ. V lost 4 bases and J lost 6; bases outside the gene matches: 11.

The TCR originated in a woman aged 18-35 years who had recovered from COVID-19. The rearrangement uses TRBV5-1 and TRBJ1-1, with 8 bases that match TRBD1. Material: PBMCs or T cells enriched from blood (not recorded which). CDR3: CASSNRQGPPPEAFF. CDR3 sequence (DNA): TGCGCCAGCAGCAACCGACAGGGGCCGCCGCCTGAAGCTTTCTTT.